The 17 T cell receptor beta chains below all came from one sample that was sequenced in a study of vaccination effects on CD4 cells after COVID-19. Ahead of sequencing, the ViraFEST assay grew antigen-specific CD4+ T cells using viral peptide pools. Subsequent to approximately 9 days of culture, CD4+ T cells were isolated. Two doses of BNT162b2 or mRNA-1273 vaccine were administered to participants. For these TCRs, the target antigens are not known. The data were produced by immunoSEQ multiplex PCR, yet TCRdb's version contains in-frame clones alone and is incomplete. The sample carries 65,000 to 95,000 clones, under 80% recorded once. The sample here was CD4+ T cells from PBMCs cultured with HCoV-OC43 spike peptides, taken after COVID-19 vaccination. Subset: HCoV-OC43 spike overlapping peptide pool stimulation. All receptors derive from a human donor who received a COVID-19 vaccine.

The chain joins TRBV9 to TRBJ2-5; D may be TRBD2 (5 bases). The ends were cut back, 4 bases at V and 4 bases at J, with 8 bases in the middle. This CDR3 has 12 amino acids. CDR1 SGDLS and CDR2 YYNGEE come from the germline V gene. In DNA form, the CDR3 reads TGTGCCAGCAGCTCCCGGGGAGAGACCCAGTACTTC. Translation: CASSSRGETQYF.

The chain employs TRBV6-2 or TRBV6-3 and TRBJ2-5; D is undetermined. Per the germline V gene, CDR1 is MNHEY and CDR2 is SVGEGT. Trimming removed 1 base at V and 0 bases at J, with 3 bases between. The length of the CDR3 is 13 residues. The CDR3 sequence is CASSYLYQETQYF. In nucleotides, the CDR3 is TGTGCCAGCAGTTACTTGTACCAAGAGACCCAGTACTTC.

In this sample, this clone turned up a few times. This chain uses TRBV2 with TRBJ1-6; TRBD1 is a possible D gene (6 bases). V was trimmed by 2 bases and J by 14 bases, leaving 16 bases between them. From germline, CDR1 is SNHLY and CDR2 FYNNEI. The CDR3 sequence is 14 residues long. This chain's CDR3 is CASSERRGDMALHF. The CDR3 DNA reads TGTGCCAGCAGTGAAAGGAGGGGGGATATGGCCCTCCACTTT.

This clone was detected once. This chain connects TRBV7-2 to TRBJ2-5, with D hard to call. V dropped 3 bases and J dropped 5 bases, with 7 bases sitting between them. The CDR3 totals 12 residues. Germline loops: CDR1 SGHTA, CDR2 FQGNSA. Written as DNA, the CDR3 is TGTGCCAGCAGCTTGTTTGGGGAGACCCAGTACTTC. Translated: CASSLFGETQYF.

This sequence joins TRBV11-2 and TRBJ1-5; 8 nucleotides agree with TRBD1. This CDR3 contains 17 residues. Trimming removed 1 base from V and 7 bases from J; junction bases left unmatched: 12. The germline CDR1 and CDR2 sequences are SGHAT and FQNNGV. The CDR3 coding sequence is TGTGCCAGCAGCTTAGGGCTCGGCAGGGGGCTGGAACAGCCCCAGCATTTT. It specifies CASSLGLGRGLEQPQHF.

The chain combines TRBV5-4 with TRBJ2-3; the match to TRBD2 covers 9 bases. This CDR3 comprises 15 residues. Trimming cost V 2 bases and J 6 bases; bases outside gene matches: 7. The germline V gene has CDR1 SGHNT and CDR2 YYREEE (reference sequence). The CDR3 protein is CASSFASGAVDTQYF. CDR3 DNA: TGTGCCAGCAGCTTCGCTAGCGGGGCCGTGGATACGCAGTATTTT.

The J gene is TRBJ1-2, the V gene TRBV2, with TRBD1 matching over 12 bases. CDR3 length equals 13 residues. CDR1 is SNHLY and CDR2 is FYNNEI in the germline V gene. The trim removed 6 bases at V and 10 bases at J, leaving 6 bases unmatched. The CDR3 nucleotides read TGTGCCAGCAGCGGGACAGGGGGCGCGGACTACACCTTC. Translating it yields CASSGTGGADYTF.

The chain joins TRBV6-2 or TRBV6-3 to TRBJ1-5; D perhaps matches TRBD1 (6 bases). The CDR3 is 15 amino acids. Germline values: CDR1 MNHEY, CDR2 SVGEGT. V dropped 6 bases and J dropped 2 bases, with 14 bases sitting between them. CDR3 region: CASSRRDNGNQPQHF. In nucleotides, the CDR3 is TGTGCCAGCAGCCGACGGGACAACGGCAATCAGCCCCAGCATTTT.

This chain uses TRBV7-9 with TRBJ1-2; TRBD1 is a possible D gene (5 bases). The CDR3 length is 15 residues. CDR1 and CDR2 (germline): SEHNR, FQNEAQ (reference sequence). With 1 base removed from V and 3 bases from J, the gap between germline ends came to 12 bases. CDR3 DNA: TGTGCCAGCAGCTTAGTGGGGGGTCAGCACTATGGCTACACCTTC. It specifies CASSLVGGQHYGYTF.

This clone was seen a handful of times. The chain links TRBV28 to TRBJ1-6; the D is unclear. V lost 2 bases and J lost 8, with 19 bases in between. CDR1 is MDHEN and CDR2 is SYDVKM in the germline V gene. The CDR3 extends over 17 amino acids. CDR3 nucleotide sequence: TGTGCCAGCAGTTTACTCCTGCGCGAGACGGTTCATTCACCCCTCCACTTT. As protein: CASSLLLRETVHSPLHF.

The V call is TRBV2, the J call TRBJ2-4; perhaps TRBD2 as D (7 bases). CDR1 SNHLY and CDR2 FYNNEI come from the germline V gene. Trimming cost V 5 bases and J 7 bases, with 15 bases left between them. The CDR3 consists of 14 residues. CDR3 nucleotide sequence: TGTGCCAGCAGTCTCCGGGGGGCTGGGAACATTCAGTACTTC. This encodes CASSLRGAGNIQYF.

This clone has a handful of counts. The chain has TRBV2 and TRBJ1-6; no reliable D call. CDR3 length: 15 residues. Germline CDR1 is SNHLY and CDR2 is FYNNEI. V lost 10 bases and J lost 0, with 13 bases in between. CDR3 amino acids: CATKVGSSYNSPLHF. The CDR3 nucleotides are TGTGCCACCAAAGTGGGCAGCTCCTATAATTCACCCCTCCACTTT.

The rearrangement links TRBV24-1 to TRBJ2-1, with D possibly being TRBD2 (6 bases). CDR1 KGHDR and CDR2 SFDVKD come from the germline V gene. Trimming shortened V by 5 bases and J by 2 bases, and 18 bases separated the two germline ends. This CDR3 has 17 residues. The CDR3 bases are TGTGCCACCAGTGCTCCCCCAAGGGCGGGGACCTACAATGAGCAGTTCTTC. Translated: CATSAPPRAGTYNEQFF.

The chain has TRBV5-1 and TRBJ1-2; D unclear. There are 15 residues in the CDR3. Trimming left V 4 bases short and J 4 bases short, with 17 bases between. The germline V gene has CDR1 SGHRS and CDR2 YFSETQ. This chain's CDR3 is CASSPTTGTAYGYTF. The CDR3 coding sequence is TGCGCCAGCAGCCCTACGACGGGAACGGCCTATGGCTACACCTTC.

The chain carries TRBV3-1 (or the pseudogene TRBV3-2) and TRBJ2-1; 11 nucleotides match TRBD1. The CDR3 sequence is 16 residues long. The germline CDR1 and CDR2 sequences are LGHDT and YNNKEL (reference sequence). With V trimmed by 3 bases and J by 9 bases, 10 bases remained unmatched. The CDR3 region is CASSHYRDRGASEQFF. The CDR3 DNA reads TGTGCCAGCAGCCATTACCGGGACAGGGGGGCAAGTGAGCAGTTCTTC.

The chain employs TRBV27 and TRBJ1-5; D perhaps matches TRBD1 (5 bases). Germline V lookup: CDR1 MNHEY, CDR2 SMNVEV (reference sequence). With 2 bases removed from V and 3 bases from J, the gap between germline ends came to 17 bases. CDR3 size: 17 residues. The CDR3 protein is CASSLIGTQTLNQPQHF. For the CDR3, the DNA is TGTGCCAGCAGTTTAATTGGGACTCAGACCCTCAATCAGCCCCAGCATTTT.

The rearrangement links TRBV7-2 to TRBJ2-3; 8 bases match TRBD2. In germline, CDR1 is SGHTA, CDR2 FQGNSA. The CDR3 covers 19 residues. V lost 2 bases and J lost 2; bases outside the gene matches: 15. The CDR3 DNA sequence: TGTGCCAGCAGCTTACGGGGTAGCGGGGTTCTCATTACCACAGATACGCAGTATTTT. Its translation is CASSLRGSGVLITTDTQYF.